The 4 T cell receptor beta chains listed next were all sequenced from one sample in a study of blood T cell repertoires in COVID-19. Some clones are missing from TCRdb's copy, which holds only in-frame ones; the method was immunoSEQ multiplex PCR. The sample consists of hundreds of thousands of clones, around 90% of them appearing once. Sequenced material: PBMCs or T cells enriched from blood (not recorded which). These receptor sequences come from a woman in her forties or fifties who had recovered from COVID-19.

The chain links TRBV11-1 to TRBJ2-1; D gene unclear. The CDR3 has 12 amino acids. The germline CDR1 and CDR2 sequences are SGHAT and FQDESV (reference sequence). The V gene lost 1 base and the J gene lost 7 bases, with 5 bases spanning the gap. The CDR3 DNA is TGTGCCAGCAGCTTAGTGTATAATGAGCAGTTCTTC. Amino acid sequence: CASSLVYNEQFF.

The rearrangement joins TRBV18 to TRBJ1-3, with TRBD1 matching 7 bases. V gave up 3 bases and J gave up 1 base; unmatched junction bases: 6. This CDR3 has 16 residues. The germline V gene encodes CDR1 KGHSH and CDR2 LQKENI. As DNA, the CDR3 is TGTGCCAGCTCACCCGGACAGGCCCGTTCTGGAAACACCATATATTTT. Protein: CASSPGQARSGNTIYF.

The gene calls are TRBV7-9 and TRBJ1-2, with D possibly being TRBD1 (5 bases). CDR1 SEHNR and CDR2 FQNEAQ come from the germline V gene (reference sequence). The CDR3 runs 12 residues. V gave up 1 base and J gave up 5 bases, with 5 bases separating them. The CDR3 region has the DNA TGTGCCAGCAGCTTAGGGACATATGGCTACACCTTC. As protein: CASSLGTYGYTF.

This clone was detected once. V gene TRBV28 combines with J gene TRBJ2-2, with 8 bases aligning to TRBD1. The CDR3 contains 16 residues. The germline gives CDR1 MDHEN, CDR2 SYDVKM. With V trimmed by 5 bases and J by 1 base, 6 bases remained unmatched. CDR3 in amino acids: CASSPPQGGNTGELFF. The CDR3 nucleotides read TGTGCCAGCAGTCCCCCACAGGGGGGGAACACCGGGGAGCTGTTTTTT.